Each of the 29 T cell receptor beta chains below was sequenced from the same sample in a study of T-cell memory formation after mild COVID-19. Via MiXCR, TCRdb re-called the 5' RACE reads, giving one row per CDR3 protein. The data contain some 290,000 distinct CDR3 sequences, around 16% of them singletons. The sequenced sample was PBMCs or a T cell subset sorted from them (not recorded which). These TCRs come from a man between 18 and 29 years old who had mild COVID-19 (a few samples of this study predate the infection). Cell type and time point are not known.

This clonotype was counted a few times. The chain employs TRBV4-1 and TRBJ1-1; D remains unclear. V was pared by 1 base and J by 1 base, with 4 bases between. Germline CDR1 reads MGHRA; CDR2 reads YSYEKL. The CDR3 consists of 13 residues. CDR3 DNA: TGCGCCAGCAGCCAAGTTCAGAACACTGAAGCTTTCTTT. It translates to CASSQVQNTEAFF.

The genes are TRBV29-1 and TRBJ1-2; no clear D gene. This CDR3 has 15 residues. Germline V lookup: CDR1 SQVTM, CDR2 ANQGSEA. Deletions cut 0 bases from V and 0 bases from J, with 11 bases between. The CDR3 sequence: CSVEDRATPNYGYTF. Here the CDR3 DNA reads TGCAGCGTTGAAGATCGGGCAACTCCTAACTATGGCTACACCTTC.

This clonotype was counted between two and nine times. The chain carries TRBV6-5 and TRBJ1-2; D gene uncertain. The V end lost 6 bases, the J end lost 6 bases, and 17 bases lay between the germline ends. The CDR3 has 14 amino acids. Germline lookup yields CDR1 MNHEY and CDR2 SVGAGI. The CDR3 DNA follows: TGTGCCAGCAGACCCACGGGGTTTATGGATGGCTACACCTTC. Translated: CASRPTGFMDGYTF.

This clonotype was picked up a small number of times. For the CDR3, the DNA is TGTGCCAGCAGCATTCCCAGGGGTCTGCCGGGGCAGTACGAGCAGTACGTC. Protein: CASSIPRGLPGQYEQYV. V is TRBV7-2 and J is TRBJ2-7, with a possible D match to TRBD1 (6 bases). V shed 5 bases and J shed 4 bases, with 24 bases lying between them. Germline V gene sequence: CDR1 SGHTA, CDR2 FQGNSA. The CDR3 totals 17 residues.

This rearrangement joins TRBV2 to TRBJ2-5; D is ambiguous. Germline CDR1 and CDR2: SNHLY and FYNNEI. The CDR3 spans 11 residues. Trimming stripped 6 bases from V and 5 bases from J, with 7 bases between. The CDR3 reads CASRSRETQYF. As DNA, the CDR3 is TGTGCCAGCAGATCACGGGAGACCCAGTACTTC. Full variable domain (rest looked up from reference TRBV2 and TRBJ2-5): EPEVTQTPSHQVTQMGQEVILRCVPISNHLYFYWYRQILGQKVEFLVSFYNNEISEKSEIFDDQFSVERPDGSNFTLKIRSTKLEDSAMYFCASRSRETQYFGPGTRLLVL.

This clonotype was observed a handful of times. The chain joins TRBV7-3 to TRBJ2-3; the D gene is possibly TRBD1 (6 bases). This CDR3 has 13 amino acids. CDR1 is SGHTA, CDR2 FQGTGA, per germline. Trimming stripped 5 bases from V and 4 bases from J, with 10 bases between. The CDR3 coding sequence is TGTGCCAGCAGCACCCGACAGGCAGATACGCAGTATTTT. As protein: CASSTRQADTQYF.

This rearrangement joins TRBV6-1 to TRBJ1-1, with D perhaps TRBD1 (6 bases). CDR3 length: 16 amino acids. Germline lookup yields CDR1 MNHNS and CDR2 SASEGT. Between the trimmed V and J ends, which lost 10 bases and 0 bases, there was a span of 21 bases. Here the CDR3 reads CATQVGDTLMNTEAFF. CDR3 sequence (DNA): TGTGCCACCCAGGTTGGGGACACCCTTATGAACACTGAAGCTTTCTTT.

The V call is TRBV12-3 or TRBV12-4, the J call TRBJ2-5; D remains unclear. Trimming took 8 bases from V and 4 from J, leaving 14 bases between them. The CDR3 is 13 residues long. The CDR3 reads CASRGGHLETQYF. DNA of the CDR3: TGTGCCAGCCGCGGTGGGCACTTAGAGACCCAGTACTTC.

V is TRBV29-1 and J is TRBJ2-5, with D uncertain. Germline V gives CDR1 SQVTM, CDR2 ANQGSEA. The CDR3 runs to 12 residues. V gave up 3 bases and J gave up 4 bases, with 9 bases separating them. The CDR3 loop is CSVDQWGETQYF. The CDR3 DNA follows: TGCAGCGTTGACCAATGGGGAGAGACCCAGTACTTC.

This clonotype came up a few times. The chain employs TRBV4-3 and TRBJ2-1, with unresolved D. V lost 1 base and J 3 bases, leaving 7 bases between the germline ends. Per germline, CDR1 LGHNA and CDR2 YSLEER. The CDR3 length is 14 residues. The CDR3 bases are TGCGCCAGCAGCCAAGGACTCATCTACAATGAGCAGTTCTTC. Protein: CASSQGLIYNEQFF.

This clonotype was seen only once. The chain has TRBV7-2 and TRBJ2-7; 12 bases are a match to TRBD2. Trimming took 5 bases from V and 5 from J; bases not matched to a gene: 7. This CDR3 region has 15 residues. CDR1 is SGHTA, CDR2 FQGNSA, per germline. The CDR3 loop is CASSPRLAGAHEQYF. The CDR3 region has the DNA TGTGCCAGCAGCCCCCGACTAGCGGGAGCCCACGAGCAGTACTTC.

The sample holds a few counts of this clonotype. The CDR3 DNA sequence: TGCAGCGTCCTGGGGTTCGACGAGCAGTACTTC. Residues: CSVLGFDEQYF. V usage is TRBV29-1 and J usage is TRBJ2-7; no reliable D call. Germline V gene sequence: CDR1 SQVTM, CDR2 ANQGSEA. Trimming stripped 6 bases from V and 5 bases from J, with 11 bases between. CDR3 length: 11 amino acids.

The rearrangement uses TRBV24-1 and TRBJ2-1; maybe TRBD2 (5 bases). Per the germline V gene, CDR1 is KGHDR and CDR2 is SFDVKD. V lost 4 bases, J lost 0 bases, and 15 bases lay in between. This CDR3 region has 17 residues. The DNA of the CDR3 is TGTGCCACCAGTGACCCCGGACTCACCGGCTCCTACAATGAGCAGTTCTTC. Encoded protein: CATSDPGLTGSYNEQFF.

Ten or more counts support this clonotype. The rearrangement uses TRBV29-1 and TRBJ2-3; possibly TRBD2 for D (6 bases). In germline, CDR1 is SQVTM, CDR2 ANQGSEA. Trimming cost V 7 bases and J 0 bases, with 17 bases left between them. This CDR3 region has 15 residues. The CDR3 region is CSAVLASDSTDTQYF. The CDR3 DNA reads as TGCAGCGCCGTCCTAGCGTCCGATAGCACAGATACGCAGTATTTT.

This clonotype has more than one count but fewer than ten. CDR3 region: CAISESFARGNYEQYF. Written as DNA, the CDR3 is TGTGCCATCAGTGAGTCGTTTGCAAGGGGGAACTACGAGCAGTACTTC. The rearrangement joins TRBV10-3 to TRBJ2-7; maybe TRBD1 (6 bases). V lost 0 bases and J lost 3, with 15 bases in between. CDR3 length equals 16 residues. The germline CDR1 and CDR2 sequences are ENHRY and SYGVKD.

This clonotype was picked up a small number of times. The chain uses TRBV29-1 and TRBJ1-2, with D tentatively TRBD1 (5 bases). Germline loops: CDR1 SQVTM, CDR2 ANQGSEA. This CDR3 is built from 11 residues. The V end was cut by 4 bases, the J end by 3 bases, with 6 bases between. CDR3: CSVARDYGYTF. In nucleotides, the CDR3 is TGCAGCGTTGCCAGGGACTATGGCTACACCTTC. The whole variable domain, remainder taken from reference TRBV29-1 and TRBJ1-2, is SAVISQKPSRDICQRGTSLTIQCQVDSQVTMMFWYRQQPGQSLTLIATANQGSEATYESGFVIDKFPISRPNLTFSTLTVSNMSPEDSSIYLCSVARDYGYTFGSGTRLTVV.

This clonotype was seen at least ten times. The rearrangement uses TRBV24-1 and TRBJ1-2, with D uncertain. The CDR3 loop spans 15 amino acids. Trimming took 2 bases from V and 4 from J, leaving 13 bases between them. Germline CDR1 is KGHDR and CDR2 is SFDVKD. CDR3 coding DNA: TGTGCCACCAGTGATTGGGCTTCAACGGGCTATGGCTACACCTTC. Translated: CATSDWASTGYGYTF.

The J gene is TRBJ2-3, the V gene TRBV19; D is unclear. This CDR3 has 13 residues. Deletions cut 5 bases from V and 3 bases from J, with 9 bases between. Germline V CDR1 and CDR2: LNHDA, SQIVND (reference sequence). This CDR3 is CASSARQTDTQYF. The CDR3 region has the DNA TGTGCCAGTAGTGCCCGCCAAACAGATACGCAGTATTTT.

This clonotype has more than one count but fewer than ten. This chain joins TRBV19 and TRBJ1-1, with D maybe TRBD1 (6 bases). The ends were cut back, 4 bases at V and 6 bases at J, with 9 bases in the middle. Germline lookup yields CDR1 LNHDA and CDR2 SQIVND (reference sequence). CDR3 size: 12 residues. The CDR3 is CASSRTGSEAFF. CDR3 nucleotides: TGTGCCAGTAGTAGAACAGGGTCTGAAGCTTTCTTT.

This clonotype was recorded a few times. A much larger clone sits a single nucleotide away, making a read error possible. The V call is TRBV6-5, the J call TRBJ2-3; tentative D call: TRBD2 (6 bases). Deletions cut 0 bases from V and 3 bases from J, with 7 bases between. CDR1 and CDR2 from the germline V gene are MNHEY and SVGAGI. There are 14 residues in the CDR3. For the CDR3, the DNA is TGTGCCAGCAGTTACTCGACTAGGACAGATACGCAGTATTTT. It codes for CASSYSTRTDTQYF.

This clonotype was observed a handful of times. The chain has TRBV7-9 and TRBJ2-7; D remains ambiguous. Trimming removed 6 bases from V and 0 bases from J, with 15 bases in between. There are 15 residues in the CDR3. CDR1 SEHNR and CDR2 FQNEAQ come from the germline V gene (reference sequence). The CDR3 coding sequence is TGTGCCAGCAGGTCCGCGGAGTGGAGCTCCTACGAGCAGTACTTC. It yields the protein CASRSAEWSSYEQYF.

This rearrangement joins TRBV12-3 or TRBV12-4 to TRBJ2-5; D gene ambiguous. The V gene lost 2 bases and the J gene lost 3 bases, with 10 bases spanning the gap. The CDR3 covers 14 residues. CDR3 protein: CASSLLNSEETQYF. DNA for the CDR3: TGTGCCAGCAGTTTATTGAACAGCGAAGAGACCCAGTACTTC.

A few counts support this clonotype. This chain uses TRBV5-6 with TRBJ1-2; TRBD1 might be the D (5 bases). V dropped 5 bases and J dropped 5 bases, with 13 bases sitting between them. Germline CDR1 is SGHDT and CDR2 is YYEEEE. The CDR3 totals 13 residues. The CDR3: CASRTGTAYGYTF. CDR3 in DNA: TGTGCCAGCAGAACCGGGACGGCATATGGCTACACCTTC.

V and J are TRBV20-1 and TRBJ1-1, with D hard to call. Germline loops: CDR1 DFQATT, CDR2 SNEGSKA (reference sequence). This CDR3 comprises 14 residues. Trimming removed 3 bases at V and 0 bases at J, with 11 bases between. The CDR3 region is CSARRRQMNTEAFF. CDR3 nucleotide sequence: TGCAGTGCTAGGCGACGGCAAATGAACACTGAAGCTTTCTTT.

The rearrangement joins TRBV29-1 to TRBJ2-3, with 14 bases that match TRBD2. Trimming removed 4 bases from V and 4 bases from J; junction bases left unmatched: 1. The CDR3 has 14 amino acids. Germline assignment: CDR1 SQVTM and CDR2 ANQGSEA. The chain's CDR3 is CSVVGLAGADTQYF. The DNA of the CDR3 is TGCAGCGTTGTGGGACTAGCGGGGGCAGATACGCAGTATTTT.

This chain uses TRBV4-1 with TRBJ1-1, with D possibly being TRBD1 (6 bases). CDR1 MGHRA and CDR2 YSYEKL come from the germline V gene. The CDR3 consists of 14 residues. V was trimmed by 4 bases and J by 1 base, leaving 10 bases between them. The CDR3: CASSRRGENTEAFF. The CDR3, as DNA: TGCGCCAGCAGCCGAAGGGGGGAGAACACTGAAGCTTTCTTT.

This clonotype was detected a few times. This rearrangement joins TRBV5-1 to TRBJ2-3; D may be TRBD2 (6 bases). The CDR3 loop spans 14 amino acids. The V gene lost 0 bases and the J gene lost 2 bases, with 7 bases spanning the gap. The germline gives CDR1 SGHRS, CDR2 YFSETQ. CDR3 nucleotide sequence: TGCGCCAGCAGCTTGGCGCGGGACACAGATACGCAGTATTTT. Translated, it gives CASSLARDTDTQYF.

V gene TRBV28 combines with J gene TRBJ2-7; D could derive from TRBD1 or TRBD2 (5 bases each). CDR1 and CDR2 (germline): MDHEN, SYDVKM. Between the trimmed V and J ends, which lost 7 bases and 2 bases, there was a span of 18 bases. The CDR3 is 15 residues long. CDR3: CASTDSRDPTYEQYF. The DNA of the CDR3 is TGTGCCAGCACCGACTCCCGGGACCCTACCTACGAGCAGTACTTC. The variable domain in full, completed from reference TRBV28 and TRBJ2-7, reads DVKVTQSSRYLVKRTGEKVFLECVQDMDHENMFWYRQDPGLGLRLIYFSYDVKMKEKGDIPEGYSVSREKKERFSLILESASTNQTSMYLCASTDSRDPTYEQYFGPGTRLTVT.

This clonotype has only a few counts. This chain uses TRBV14 with TRBJ2-1; possible D gene TRBD1, 5 bases. Germline assignment: CDR1 SGHDN and CDR2 FVKESK. The V gene lost 1 base and the J gene lost 9 bases, with 10 bases spanning the gap. This CDR3 is 13 amino acids long. The CDR3 is CASSQGQLGEQFF. CDR3 DNA: TGTGCCAGCAGCCAAGGACAGTTGGGTGAGCAGTTCTTC.